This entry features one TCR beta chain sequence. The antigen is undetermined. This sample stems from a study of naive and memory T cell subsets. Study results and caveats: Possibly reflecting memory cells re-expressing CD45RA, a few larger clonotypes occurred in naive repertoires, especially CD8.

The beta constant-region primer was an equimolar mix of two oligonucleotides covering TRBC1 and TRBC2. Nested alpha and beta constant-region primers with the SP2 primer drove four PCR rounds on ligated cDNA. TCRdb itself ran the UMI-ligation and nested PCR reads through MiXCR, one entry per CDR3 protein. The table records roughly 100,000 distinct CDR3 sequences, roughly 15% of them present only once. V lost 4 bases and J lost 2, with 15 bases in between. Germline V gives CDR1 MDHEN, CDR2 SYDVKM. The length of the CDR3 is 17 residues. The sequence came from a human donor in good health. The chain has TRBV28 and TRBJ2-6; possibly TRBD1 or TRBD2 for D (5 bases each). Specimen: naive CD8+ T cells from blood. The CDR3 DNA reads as TGTGCCAGCAGTTCCGGGACGGTGGCCCCTGGGGCCAACGTCCTGACTTTC. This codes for CASSSGTVAPGANVLTF.